This T cell receptor (beta chain) emerged from a study of blood T cell repertoires in COVID-19. On the study more broadly: The United States, Italy and Spain provided the acute and convalescent COVID-19 samples. Sample material is recorded as cDNA or gDNA derived from T cells, B-cell-depleted T cells, or PBMCs.

Participants were aged about 18 to 100 years, lived in around 25 US areas, and enrolled virtually. Cohort placement rested on clinical history that participants reported themselves. Only in-frame clones appear in the TCRdb table, and some are missing; sequencing was by immunoSEQ multiplex PCR. This sample carries 140,000 or so clones, approximately 80% of them seen once, and the ten largest clones take around 6.5%. This sequence was found in a woman in her 40s who had recovered from COVID-19. Sequenced input: PBMCs or T cells enriched from blood (not recorded which).

CDR3 coding DNA: TGTGCCAGCAGCCATTTTACTAGCGGGAAACAAGAGACCCAGTACTTC. It yields the protein CASSHFTSGKQETQYF. V is TRBV3-1 (or the pseudogene TRBV3-2) and J is TRBJ2-5; 10 bases are a match to TRBD2. The germline CDR1 and CDR2 sequences are LGHDT and YNNKEL (reference sequence). V lost 3 bases to trimming and J lost 2 bases; unmatched junction nucleotides: 6. The CDR3 has 16 amino acids.